The rows below give T cell receptor beta chains drawn from one sample of a study of control samples from healthy donors and cancer patients. The method was immunoSEQ multiplex PCR; TCRdb's version includes in-frame clones alone and lacks a portion of them. The table has 57,000 or so clones, 90% to 95% seen once. Sequenced sample: blood. All receptors derive from a man in his thirties or forties in good health. CDR3s include the opening cysteine and the closing phenylalanine or tryptophan. D genes are given only for firm matches. For some rows the clone size is stated as once, few or many, or as a class when expanded; others skip it.

abundance	d_gene	j_gene	v_gene	CDR3nt	CDR3aa
once	-	TRBJ1-1	TRBV7-9	TGTGCCAGCAGCACAGGGAAAAGCCCCTTGAACACTGAAGCTTTCTTT	CASSTGKSPLNTEAFF
-	TRBD1	TRBJ2-1	TRBV7-3	TGTGCCAGCAGCTTAGAAACAGGGGACGAGCAGTTCTTC	CASSLETGDEQFF
-	-	TRBJ2-7	TRBV28	TGTGCCAGCAGTCAGAACACCTACGAGCAGTACTTC	CASSQNTYEQYF
-	-	TRBJ1-1	TRBV7-9	TGTGCCAGCAGCAAGGTTACGAACACTGAAGCTTTCTTT	CASSKVTNTEAFF
-	TRBD1	TRBJ2-1	TRBV6-5	TGTGCCAGCGACACTCTGACAGGGACCTACAATGAGCAGTTCTTC	CASDTLTGTYNEQFF
-	TRBD1	TRBJ2-7	TRBV27	TGTGCCAGCAGTGAGACGACAGGGGGCCACACCTACGAGCAGTACTTC	CASSETTGGHTYEQYF
-	-	TRBJ2-7	TRBV30	TGTGCCTGGAGTGGAATGGAGTGGGGGCAGTACTTC	CAWSGMEWGQYF
-	-	TRBJ2-2	TRBV5-1	TGCGCCAGCAGCTACGTCAGGGATGCCGGGGAGCTGTTTTTT	CASSYVRDAGELFF
-	TRBD2	TRBJ2-7	TRBV30	TGTGCCTGGAGTGTTGGTCTAGCGGGTTTTTCCTCCTACGAGCAGTACTTC	CAWSVGLAGFSSYEQYF
-	-	TRBJ1-6	TRBV5-4	TGTGCCAGCAGCTCCTCAGGGAGCTCCTATAATTCACCCCTCCACTTT	CASSSSGSSYNSPLHF
-	TRBD1	TRBJ2-2	TRBV6-6	TGTGCCAGCAGCCTGCGTTGGACAGGACCTACCGGGGAGCTGTTTTTT	CASSLRWTGPTGELFF
-	-	TRBJ1-4	TRBV7-2	TGTGCCAGCAGCCCCGACAGTGAAAAACTGTTTTTT	CASSPDSEKLFF